The T cell receptor (beta chain) described here comes from a study of shared clonotypes between healthy human individuals. Study summary: CD4 naive and memory got three plates each, CD8 naive two, CD8 memory one. General study results and limits: The sampled material consisted only of blood, and tissue repertoires are likely to differ.

From germline, CDR1 is SGHDN and CDR2 FVKESK. V lost 4 bases to trimming and J lost 6 bases, with 13 bases between them. The CDR3 is 13 residues long. This clone was counted between two and nine times. The antigen is not known. The protocol was immunoSEQ multiplex PCR, while the TCRdb copy is restricted to in-frame clones and leaves out a portion. The sample lists 2 million to 2.5 million clones; around 92% were seen once. The chain recombines TRBV14 with TRBJ2-7; D perhaps matches TRBD1 (6 bases). The sequenced material came from naive CD4+ T cells from PBMCs. Noted subset: CD45RA+ positively selected. The receptor comes from a man aged 18 to 30 in good health. Some clones in this sample may be carry-over from other donors' samples. The CDR3, as DNA: TGTGCCAGCAGCCCTCGGACAGTGTCCGAGCAGTACTTC. Translated: CASSPRTVSEQYF.